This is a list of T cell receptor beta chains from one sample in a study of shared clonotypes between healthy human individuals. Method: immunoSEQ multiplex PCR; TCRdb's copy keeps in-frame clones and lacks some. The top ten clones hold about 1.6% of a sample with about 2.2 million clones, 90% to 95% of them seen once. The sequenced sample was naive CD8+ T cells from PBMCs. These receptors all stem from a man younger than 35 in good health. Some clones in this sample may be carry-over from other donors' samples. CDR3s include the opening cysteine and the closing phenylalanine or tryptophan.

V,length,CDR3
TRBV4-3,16,CASSQDFGSNKNIQYF
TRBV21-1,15,CASSKVKGLNTEAFF
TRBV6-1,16,CASSVTSGRSAYEQYF
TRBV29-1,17,CSVEGLVRGHSYNEQFF
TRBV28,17,CASSLQLELRSSYEQYF
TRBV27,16,CASSFAAGEFNNEQFF
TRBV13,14,CASSSAAQGSEQYF
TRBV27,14,CASSGQANSYEQYF
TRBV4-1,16,CASSQDWPVSNQPQHF
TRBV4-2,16,CASSSKRTSLWYEQYF
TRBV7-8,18,CASSLGRGPPGSYNEQFF
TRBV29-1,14,CSVDPGPGANVLTF
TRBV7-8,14,CASSFQGAYYEQYF
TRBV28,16,CASSTGGESGHYEQYF
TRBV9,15,CASSPADRWRETQYF
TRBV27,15,CASSPQGQRFEKLFF
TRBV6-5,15,CASSLARMSNTEAFF
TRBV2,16,CASNREGQVRNQPQHF
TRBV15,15,CATSNLWGFERELFF
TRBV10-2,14,CASSEVNRVYEQYF
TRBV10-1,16,CASSERLAGGTYEQYF
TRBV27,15,CASSALGGGSYEQYF
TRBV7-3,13,CASSFKGAYEQYF
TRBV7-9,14,CASSSGGPDYGYTF
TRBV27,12,CASRELTGGAYF
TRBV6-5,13,CASSSPAGWTQYF
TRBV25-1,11,CASTSGGWAFF
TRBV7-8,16,CASSRDRAKANYGYTF
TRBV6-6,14,CASSYFDTQETQYF